The 14 T cell receptor beta chains in this list originate from one sample, sequenced in a study of T cell changes during pregnancy in multiple sclerosis. Here immunoSEQ multiplex PCR was the method, and the copy in TCRdb shows in-frame clones only, minus some. The sample has some 80,000 clones; around 92% are singletons. The source material was peripheral blood, sampled before pregnancy. These receptors all stem from a female donor with multiple sclerosis, enrolled in a pregnancy study.

The chain combines TRBV5-1 with TRBJ2-7, with 8 bases fitting TRBD1. The CDR3 is 14 amino acids. Germline V gene lookup returns CDR1 SGHRS and CDR2 YFSETQ. The V gene end was trimmed by 6 bases and the J gene end by 3 bases; junction bases not matched to a gene: 8. The CDR3 loop is CASTKPGQDYEQYF. The CDR3 nucleotides are TGCGCCAGCACCAAACCGGGACAGGACTACGAGCAGTACTTC.

The J gene is TRBJ2-3, the V gene TRBV4-2, with a tentative D call TRBD2 (6 bases). CDR3 length: 15 amino acids. Trimming removed 1 base at V and 5 bases at J, with 13 bases between. The V gene's germline CDR1 is LGHNA and CDR2 YNFKEQ. In nucleotides, the CDR3 is TGTGCCAGCAGCCAAGCTCGGGGGAGCGGAGATACGCAGTATTTT. It codes for CASSQARGSGDTQYF.

This chain uses TRBV19 with TRBJ2-6; a possible D gene is TRBD1 (6 bases). This CDR3 comprises 15 residues. Per the germline V gene, CDR1 is LNHDA and CDR2 is SQIVND (reference sequence). V was cut by 6 bases and J by 4 bases, with 13 bases left in between. This chain's CDR3 is CASSRTGHGANVLTF. CDR3 DNA sequence: TGTGCCAGTAGCAGAACAGGGCACGGGGCCAACGTCCTGACTTTC.

This clone was recorded a few times. The chain uses TRBV7-9 and TRBJ1-1; unclear D gene. This CDR3 is built from 11 residues. V was cut by 1 base and J by 11 bases, with 8 bases left in between. CDR1 and CDR2 (germline): SEHNR, FQNEAQ (reference sequence). The CDR3: CASSLDPAAFF. The CDR3 DNA reads as TGTGCCAGCAGCTTAGACCCCGCGGCTTTCTTT. The full variable domain, in which reference TRBV7-9 and TRBJ1-1 provide the parts outside the CDR3, is DTGVSQNPRHKITKRGQNVTFRCDPISEHNRLYWYRQTLGQGPEFLTYFQNEAQLEKSRLLSDRFSAERPKGSFSTLEIQRTEQGDSAMYLCASSLDPAAFFGQGTRLTVV.

This clone was seen a few times. The V call is TRBV27, the J call TRBJ1-2; D might be TRBD1 (5 bases). The CDR3 is 14 amino acids. Germline V gives CDR1 MNHEY, CDR2 SMNVEV (reference sequence). V dropped 6 bases and J dropped 1 base, with 12 bases sitting between them. CDR3: CASRSGGDNYGYTF. The CDR3 DNA sequence: TGTGCCAGCAGATCTGGGGGGGATAACTATGGCTACACCTTC.

The chain is built from TRBV7-9 and TRBJ2-4; D is unclear. CDR1 SEHNR and CDR2 FQNEAQ come from the germline V gene (reference sequence). Deletions cut 4 bases from V and 3 bases from J, with 13 bases between. CDR3 length equals 15 residues. For the CDR3, the DNA is TGTGCCAGCAGCTCCCGGTCTCGAGGCAAAAACATTCAGTACTTC. Its protein is CASSSRSRGKNIQYF.

The chain recombines TRBV7-9 with TRBJ2-5; 10 bases align to TRBD2. CDR3 size: 15 residues. Germline trimming cut 3 bases from V and 1 base from J; bases unmatched to any gene: 2. The germline gives CDR1 SEHNR, CDR2 FQNEAQ (reference sequence). Written as DNA, the CDR3 is TGTGCCAGCAGCTTTAGCGGGGGGAGCCAAGAGACCCAGTACTTC. Translation gives CASSFSGGSQETQYF.

This CDR3 reads CASSPGLEYNEQFF. The CDR3 nucleotides are TGTGCCAGCAGTCCGGGACTAGAATACAATGAGCAGTTCTTC. The chain joins TRBV6-4 to TRBJ2-1; 8 positions match TRBD2. The ends lost 5 bases at V and 4 bases at J; junction bases unmatched: 4. The germline V gene encodes CDR1 MRHNA and CDR2 SNTAGT. The CDR3 is 14 residues long.

The chain carries TRBV13 and TRBJ2-2; the match to TRBD1 covers 11 bases. CDR1 and CDR2 from the germline V gene are PRHDT and FYEKMQ (reference sequence). With 4 bases clipped from V and 7 bases from J, the junction kept 8 bases outside the gene matches. This CDR3 contains 16 residues. CDR3 region: CASSSGQGAVGGELFF. The CDR3 DNA reads TGTGCCAGCAGCTCCGGACAGGGGGCAGTTGGCGGGGAGCTGTTTTTT. The full variable domain, completed using reference TRBV13 and TRBJ2-2, is AAGVIQSPRHLIKEKRETATLKCYPIPRHDTVYWYQQGPGQDPQFLISFYEKMQSDKGSIPDRFSAQQFSDYHSELNMSSLELGDSALYFCASSSGQGAVGGELFFGEGSRLTVL.

V gene TRBV19 combines with J gene TRBJ2-7, with D possibly TRBD2 on 5 matching bases. Trimming cost V 2 bases and J 2 bases, with 16 bases left between them. The CDR3 totals 16 residues. Germline lookup yields CDR1 LNHDA and CDR2 SQIVND (reference sequence). CDR3 amino acids: CASSISSGLHPYEQYF. As DNA, the CDR3 is TGTGCCAGTAGTATATCGAGTGGACTCCACCCCTACGAGCAGTACTTC.

V gene TRBV12-2 combines with J gene TRBJ2-7; the D segment call TRBD2 is taken from the table without a DNA check. TRBV12-2 is classified as a pseudogene. This CDR3 has 14 residues. The CDR3: CASRFGRFWSEQYF. The CDR3 DNA sequence: TGTGCAAGTCGCTTCGGTAGGTTCTGGAGCGAGCAGTACTTC.

The genes are TRBV4-1 and TRBJ2-7; D possibly corresponds to TRBD2 (6 bases). Trimming pared 0 bases from V and 5 bases from J, leaving 14 bases between. CDR1 and CDR2 from the germline V gene are MGHRA and YSYEKL. The CDR3 is 15 residues long. CDR3 loop: CASSQDRGEGNEQYF. The CDR3 nucleotides read TGCGCCAGCAGCCAAGATCGCGGGGAAGGTAACGAGCAGTACTTC.

The chain employs TRBV14 and TRBJ2-3; D is perhaps TRBD2 (5 bases). CDR1 is SGHDN and CDR2 is FVKESK in the germline V gene. The CDR3 runs to 15 residues. V was trimmed by 0 bases and J by 2 bases, leaving 9 bases between them. The CDR3 loop is CASSQELGATDTQYF. The CDR3 DNA reads as TGTGCCAGCAGCCAAGAATTGGGAGCCACAGATACGCAGTATTTT.

The chain combines TRBV19 with TRBJ1-6, with D maybe TRBD1 (5 bases). CDR1 is LNHDA and CDR2 is SQIVND in the germline V gene (reference sequence). The CDR3 runs 12 residues. V was shortened by 5 bases and J by 14 bases, with 13 bases between the two germline ends. The CDR3 nucleotides read TGTGCCAGTAGTGCCTTGGGGCAAGCCCTCCACTTT. It codes for CASSALGQALHF.